These 21 T cell receptor beta chains were sequenced from one sample in a study of T cell repertoires in cytomegalovirus infection. Using its own MiXCR run on the reads, TCRdb lists one record per CDR3 protein. The sample holds hundreds of thousands of distinct CDR3 sequences, approximately 24% seen once. The sample consisted of CD8+ T cells from PBMCs. The receptors originated from a human donor in good health (CMV status not recorded). Some clones in this sample may be carry-over from other donors' samples.

The sample holds many counts of this clonotype. V is TRBV6-5 and J is TRBJ2-5, with unresolved D. With 5 bases removed from V and 4 bases from J, the gap between germline ends came to 14 bases. The CDR3 is 14 amino acids. Germline CDR1 reads MNHEY; CDR2 reads SVGAGI. CDR3 in amino acids: CASSIGPSGETQYF. The CDR3 DNA reads TGTGCCAGCAGTATCGGTCCGTCGGGAGAGACCCAGTACTTC.

The table lists this clonotype with a few counts. CDR3 nucleotide sequence: TGTGCCAGCAGTGAACTCTTGGCGGGGCGGGACACCGGGGAGCTGTTTTTT. Its translation is CASSELLAGRDTGELFF. The chain carries TRBV6-1 and TRBJ2-2, with D maybe TRBD2 (6 bases). This CDR3 spans 17 amino acids. Between the trimmed V and J ends, which lost 2 bases and 3 bases, there was a span of 16 bases. Per germline, CDR1 MNHNS and CDR2 SASEGT.

On this clonotype: This may arise from a read error, as a much more abundant clone is one base away. The gene calls are TRBV28 and TRBJ1-6; 11 bases fit TRBD1. The V gene's germline CDR1 is MDHEN and CDR2 SYDVKM. Trimming took 11 bases from V and 10 from J; bases not matched to a gene: 13. The CDR3 sequence is 15 residues long. The CDR3 protein is CAGTRAGQGASPLHF. CDR3 coding DNA: TGTGCCGGCACCCGAGCCGGACAGGGGGCCTCACCCCTCCACTTT.

Of note for this clonotype: This may come from a read error, since a much larger clone is one base off. This chain joins TRBV7-3 and TRBJ2-7; D possibly corresponds to TRBD1 (6 bases). Trimming cost V 7 bases and J 3 bases, with 16 bases left between them. The CDR3 sequence is 14 residues long. In germline, CDR1 is SGHTA, CDR2 FQGTGA. In DNA form, the CDR3 reads TGTGCCAGCAACTCCACAGGGTTGGACTACGAGCAGTACTTC. Translation: CASNSTGLDYEQYF.

The chain links TRBV7-9 to TRBJ2-1; D is unclear. The ends were cut back, 1 base at V and 9 bases at J, with 10 bases in the middle. This CDR3 has 13 residues. Germline-derived CDR1 and CDR2 are SEHNR and FQNEAQ (reference sequence). The DNA of the CDR3 is TGTGCCAGCAGCTTAGAGCTCGAAAGTGAGCAGTTCTTC. Its protein product is CASSLELESEQFF.

The chain employs TRBV29-1 and TRBJ2-7; TRBD1 aligns across 8 bases. Trimming took 5 bases from V and 2 from J; bases not matched to a gene: 8. The CDR3 has 14 amino acids. CDR1 is SQVTM and CDR2 is ANQGSEA in the germline V gene. CDR3 sequence reads: CSVTGTGFPYEQYV. Written as DNA, the CDR3 is TGCAGCGTTACCGGGACAGGCTTTCCCTACGAGCAGTACGTC.

The table lists this clonotype with a few counts. The V gene is TRBV7-6, the J gene TRBJ2-7; 8 bases are a match to TRBD1. The CDR3 is 15 amino acids. The V and J ends lost 5 bases and 2 bases, in that order; junction bases with no gene match: 8. The V gene's germline CDR1 is SGHVS and CDR2 FNYEAQ. The CDR3 region has the DNA TGTGCCAGCAGCCCCGGGACAGGATTGGCCTACGAGCAGTACTTC. Translation: CASSPGTGLAYEQYF.

This clonotype was seen a handful of times. The CDR3 region is CASRSDSGANVLTF. CDR3 nucleotides: TGTGCCAGCAGATCAGACTCTGGGGCCAACGTCCTGACTTTC. The chain carries TRBV7-9 and TRBJ2-6; D remains ambiguous. Germline V CDR1 and CDR2: SEHNR, FQNEAQ (reference sequence). V was clipped by 6 bases and J by 0 bases, with 6 bases between them. This CDR3 spans 14 amino acids.

The J gene is TRBJ1-2, the V gene TRBV28; D not resolved. There are 14 residues in the CDR3. Deletions cut 5 bases from V and 2 bases from J, with 12 bases between. Germline CDR1 MDHEN, CDR2 SYDVKM. In DNA form, the CDR3 reads TGTGCCAGCAGTCCAATTCGAACAAACTATGGCTACACCTTC. Encoded protein: CASSPIRTNYGYTF.

This clonotype appeared a few times. CDR3: CAISDSGGTEAFF. CDR3 sequence (DNA): TGTGCCATTTCGGACAGTGGGGGGACTGAAGCTTTCTTT. The chain uses TRBV27 and TRBJ1-1; possible D gene TRBD1, 6 bases. The length of the CDR3 is 13 residues. Germline V CDR1 and CDR2: MNHEY, SMNVEV (reference sequence). Trimming cost V 10 bases and J 5 bases, with 17 bases left between them.

This clonotype was found a few times. V is TRBV5-4 and J is TRBJ1-1; TRBD1 agrees at 8 bases. The CDR3 length is 16 residues. Germline values: CDR1 SGHNT, CDR2 YYREEE (reference sequence). The junction had 12 bases not matched to a gene; V was cut back by 2 bases and J by 6 bases. CDR3 sequence reads: CASSLDPGTGGSEAFF. The CDR3 DNA reads TGTGCCAGCAGCTTAGATCCCGGGACAGGAGGTTCTGAAGCTTTCTTT.

The V and J genes are TRBV27 and TRBJ2-4; D unresolved. Germline assignment: CDR1 MNHEY and CDR2 SMNVEV (reference sequence). Trimming took off 6 bases at V and 0 bases at J, with 15 bases between the two ends. This CDR3 has 16 residues. DNA for the CDR3: TGTGCCAGCAGCCACGACGGCGATCTAGCCAAAAACATTCAGTACTTC. Translating it yields CASSHDGDLAKNIQYF.

A few counts support this clonotype. The chain recombines TRBV20-1 with TRBJ1-1; no firm D call. There are 14 residues in the CDR3. Germline V gene sequence: CDR1 DFQATT, CDR2 SNEGSKA (reference sequence). The germline V and J ends were trimmed by 3 bases and 5 bases, with 16 bases remaining between them. The CDR3 DNA is TGCAGTGCTAGGGGGAATGGTCGGCGGACTGAAGCTTTCTTT. Protein product: CSARGNGRRTEAFF.

This clonotype was detected many times. J is TRBJ2-7 and V is TRBV7-8; TRBD1 aligns across 7 bases. CDR3 length: 13 residues. From germline, CDR1 is SGHVS and CDR2 FQNEAQ. CDR3 coding DNA: TGTGTTGCAGGCCCAGGGGGCTCCTACGAGCAGTACTTC. Its protein is CVAGPGGSYEQYF.

The chain has TRBV20-1 and TRBJ2-1; no reliable D call. The V gene lost 0 bases and the J gene lost 2 bases, with 8 bases spanning the gap. CDR1 is DFQATT, CDR2 SNEGSKA, per germline (reference sequence). There are 14 residues in the CDR3. The CDR3 sequence is CSARDQDTYNEQFF. In DNA, the CDR3 is TGCAGTGCTAGAGATCAAGACACCTACAATGAGCAGTTCTTC.

The sample holds many counts of this clonotype. The chain is built from TRBV7-8 and TRBJ2-1; D remains ambiguous. The CDR3 contains 13 residues. Germline CDR1 SGHVS, CDR2 FQNEAQ. V lost 3 bases, J lost 6 bases, and 9 bases lay in between. CDR3 protein: CASSFGQLNEQFF. The DNA for the CDR3 is TGTGCCAGCAGCTTCGGGCAACTCAATGAGCAGTTCTTC.

This clonotype was observed a few times. The V call is TRBV29-1, the J call TRBJ1-2, with D unclear. Trimming shortened V by 6 bases and J by 4 bases, and 21 bases separated the two germline ends. The V gene's germline CDR1 is SQVTM and CDR2 ANQGSEA. The CDR3 loop spans 15 amino acids. The CDR3 reads CSVTFRLSIGYGYTF. Written as DNA, the CDR3 is TGCAGCGTCACGTTCCGACTGAGCATCGGCTATGGCTACACCTTC.

This clonotype was counted ten times or more. This rearrangement joins TRBV7-8 to TRBJ2-1; D perhaps matches TRBD2 (6 bases). The germline gives CDR1 SGHVS, CDR2 FQNEAQ. V was shortened by 7 bases and J by 8 bases, with 21 bases between the two germline ends. The CDR3 runs to 15 residues. The CDR3 is CASTRASAIVDEQFF. DNA for the CDR3: TGTGCCAGCACCCGGGCTAGCGCCATAGTGGATGAGCAGTTCTTC.

This clonotype was counted a single time. The junction departs from germline at one end; a sequencing error may be responsible. The chain carries TRBV7-6 and TRBJ2-1; TRBD2 aligns across 9 bases. Germline V gene lookup returns CDR1 SGHVS and CDR2 FNYEAQ. The CDR3 runs 14 residues. CDR3 region: CASSLVSSGNERFF. The CDR3 DNA reads as TGTGCCAGCAGCTTAGTGTCTAGCGGGAATGAGCGGTTCTTC.

Ten or more counts support this clonotype. The chain recombines TRBV7-8 with TRBJ2-2; D is unclear. The CDR3 contains 12 residues. The germline V gene has CDR1 SGHVS and CDR2 FQNEAQ. Between the trimmed V and J ends, which lost 5 bases and 7 bases, there was a span of 8 bases. Written as DNA, the CDR3 is TGTGCCAGCAGCCACGGAGTCGGGGAGCTGTTTTTT. It specifies CASSHGVGELFF.

There are many counts of this clonotype. V gene TRBV12-3 or TRBV12-4 combines with J gene TRBJ2-2, with TRBD2 matching over 15 bases. Germline trimming cut 5 bases from V and 4 bases from J; bases unmatched to any gene: 5. This CDR3 has 17 residues. In DNA form, the CDR3 reads TGTGCCAGCAGTGGGACTAGCGGGGGGAACTCCACCGGGGAGCTGTTTTTT. This encodes CASSGTSGGNSTGELFF.